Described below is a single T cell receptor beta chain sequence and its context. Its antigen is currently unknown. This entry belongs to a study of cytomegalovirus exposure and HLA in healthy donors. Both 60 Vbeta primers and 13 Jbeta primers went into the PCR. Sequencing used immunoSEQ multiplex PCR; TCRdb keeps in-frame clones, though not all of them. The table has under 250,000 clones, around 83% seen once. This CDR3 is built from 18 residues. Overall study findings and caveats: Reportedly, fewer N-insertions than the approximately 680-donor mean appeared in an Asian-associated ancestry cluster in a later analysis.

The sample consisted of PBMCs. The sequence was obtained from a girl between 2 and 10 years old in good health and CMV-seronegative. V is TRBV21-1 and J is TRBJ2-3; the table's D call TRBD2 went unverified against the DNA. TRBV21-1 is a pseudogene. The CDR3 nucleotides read TGTGCCAGCAGCCGCAGACTAGCGGGGGGGCGAAGTGCAGATACGCAGTATTTT. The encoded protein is CASSRRLAGGRSADTQYF.